This TCR beta chain was captured by sequencing in a study of OX40 agonist ivuxolimab in advanced cancers. The CDR3 extends over 14 amino acids. Per germline, CDR1 SGHTA and CDR2 FQGNSA. The V end was cut by 6 bases, the J end by 0 bases, with 8 bases between. Method: immunoSEQ multiplex PCR; TCRdb's copy keeps in-frame clones and lacks some. This table holds 95,000 to 150,000 clones, 75% to 90% found once. This chain links TRBV7-2 with TRBJ2-2; maybe TRBD2 (5 bases). The sample was CD4+ or CD8+ T cells sorted from blood, taken in a trial of the OX40 agonist ivuxolimab. This clonotype was obtained from an adult with an advanced solid tumor such as melanoma, head and neck, liver or kidney cancer. This chain's CDR3 is CASRPGTNTGELFF. CDR3 nucleotide sequence: TGTGCCAGCAGACCGGGGACGAACACCGGGGAGCTGTTTTTT.